This T cell receptor (beta chain) was identified during a study of T-cell reconstitution after alpha-beta-depleted transplantation in children. Findings and caveats of the study: Approximately two months post-transplant, alpha-beta T cells reportedly originated from several hundred expanded graft clones. A year had passed since transplant, and T-cell counts and diversity by then came mostly from newly produced T cells. The origin of high day-60 TCRbeta diversity in some patients lay in surviving recipient T cells and thymic progenitors.

Unique molecular identifiers were incorporated when the TCRbeta library was constructed. MiXCR, run by TCRdb on the PCR reads, gives a single entry per CDR3 protein. The table shows fewer than 550,000 distinct CDR3 sequences, with about 10% occurring only once. Germline V CDR1 and CDR2: SGHAT, FQNNGV. The ends lost 4 bases at V and 4 bases at J; junction bases unmatched: 15. This CDR3 contains 17 residues. This clonotype was recorded a few times. The target antigen is unknown. The rearrangement joins TRBV11-2 to TRBJ2-7, with 8 positions matching TRBD2. The TCR was taken from a female patient aged 2-9 years who had a stem cell transplant for aplastic anemia, so the T cells may come from the graft donor. Specimen: PBMCs, mostly from graft donor cells, collected 180 days after TCRalphabeta/CD19-depleted stem cell transplant. CDR3 coding DNA: TGTGCCAGCAGCTCCCCCTCATCTGCGGGAGGTAGATACGAGCAGTACTTC. This sequence encodes CASSSPSSAGGRYEQYF. Drawing the rest from reference TRBV11-2 and TRBJ2-7, the complete variable domain is EAGVAQSPRYKIIEKRQSVAFWCNPISGHATLYWYQQILGQGPKLLIQFQNNGVVDDSQLPKDRFSAERLKGVDSTLKIQPAKLEDSAVYLCASSSPSSAGGRYEQYFGPGTRLTVT.